Sequencing of this T cell receptor beta chain was carried out in a study of blood T cells in healthy people across ages. In the study overall: Per two T cells, template switching captured roughly one barcoded beta molecule.

Regarding the study as a whole: More naive CD4+ cells and higher diversity marked long-lived donors relative to aged donors. Those diversity estimates obtained from one million T cells were thought to be underestimates.

Those donating, healthy Caucasian individuals from Russia, were aged 6 to 90. This CDR3 is 14 amino acids long. Trimming shortened V by 0 bases and J by 9 bases, and 18 bases separated the two germline ends. The V gene's germline CDR1 is DFQATT and CDR2 SNEGSKA (reference sequence). A second PCR of 7 to 11 cycles used a sample-barcoded 5' primer and a J-beta primer mix. One entry per CDR3 protein, called by TCRdb with MiXCR from the 5' RACE reads. The sample has approximately 2,000,000 distinct CDR3 sequences; roughly two fifths are singletons. A remark on this clonotype: Its antigen remains unknown. Just one base apart from a much larger clone, this may be a read error.

Specimen: blood. The sequence came from a human donor in good health. This chain joins TRBV20-1 and TRBJ2-7, with D perhaps given as TRBD1 or TRBD2 (8 bases each). For the CDR3, the DNA is TGCAGTGCTAGAGACTGGCAGGGGGCGGGGGGGCAGTACTTC. Translated, it gives CSARDWQGAGGQYF.